These 28 T cell receptor beta chains originate from one sample sequenced in a study of blood T cell repertoires in COVID-19. Clones were sequenced by immunoSEQ multiplex PCR, and TCRdb holds only the in-frame ones, with some missing. The table lists 45,000 to 50,000 clones, approximately 80% of them singletons. The sample was peripheral blood. Source of these receptors: a human donor with active or convalescent COVID-19. The donor label of this sample is uncertain.

The V call is TRBV30, the J call TRBJ2-2, with 7 bases aligning to TRBD2. The CDR3 has 16 amino acids. CDR1 and CDR2 (germline): GTSNPN, SVGIG (reference sequence). V gave up 4 bases and J gave up 3 bases; unmatched junction bases: 11. The CDR3 region is CAWTKDAGLYTGELFF. CDR3 DNA sequence: TGTGCCTGGACCAAGGACGCGGGACTATACACCGGGGAGCTGTTTTTT.

This clone was recorded a few times. The V gene is TRBV7-9, the J gene TRBJ1-1, with 10 bases identical to TRBD1. V lost 4 bases and J lost 0; bases outside the gene matches: 8. The germline V gene has CDR1 SEHNR and CDR2 FQNEAQ (reference sequence). CDR3 length: 17 amino acids. The CDR3 nucleotides are TGTGCCAGCAGCTCGGGGGGGACAGGGGCTCTGAACACTGAAGCTTTCTTT. Protein: CASSSGGTGALNTEAFF.

In its sample, this clone was seen once. DNA of the CDR3: TGTGCCAGCAGTTACACAACGGGACTTTACGAGCAGTACTTC. Its protein is CASSYTTGLYEQYF. V is TRBV6-5 and J is TRBJ2-7; TRBD2 might be the D (6 bases). CDR1 MNHEY and CDR2 SVGAGI come from the germline V gene. V lost 2 bases, J lost 4 bases, and 12 bases lay in between. The CDR3 totals 14 residues.

J is TRBJ2-7 and V is TRBV5-4; D gene unclear. The V gene's germline CDR1 is SGHNT and CDR2 YYREEE (reference sequence). The V end was cut by 0 bases, the J end by 4 bases, with 5 bases between. This CDR3 is 12 amino acids long. The CDR3 loop is CASSLGGYEQYF. The CDR3, as DNA: TGTGCCAGCAGCTTGGGCGGATACGAGCAGTACTTC.

The chain combines TRBV12-5 with TRBJ2-2, with unresolved D. CDR1 is LGHNT, CDR2 FRNRAP, per germline. V was trimmed by 5 bases and J by 0 bases, leaving 16 bases between them. The CDR3 spans 17 residues. The CDR3 coding sequence is TGTGCTAGTGGTCCCCGTCCCACTGCGTCGAACACCGGGGAGCTGTTTTTT. Amino acid sequence: CASGPRPTASNTGELFF.

The rearrangement joins TRBV18 to TRBJ2-7, with a weak D call TRBD2 (5 bases). There are 15 residues in the CDR3. CDR1 is KGHSH and CDR2 is LQKENI in the germline V gene. Trimming stripped 3 bases from V and 6 bases from J, with 18 bases between. CDR3 nucleotide sequence: TGTGCCAGCTCACCCGGACTTTCCCGAGAGGTCGAGCAGTACTTC. This codes for CASSPGLSREVEQYF.

The V call is TRBV7-8, the J call TRBJ2-6, with D hard to call. Trimming cost V 1 base and J 3 bases, with 4 bases left between them. This CDR3 is 14 amino acids long. Per germline, CDR1 SGHVS and CDR2 FQNEAQ. The chain's CDR3 is CASSLVLGANVLTF. As DNA, the CDR3 is TGTGCCAGCAGCTTAGTTCTTGGGGCCAACGTCCTGACTTTC.

V is TRBV6-5 and J is TRBJ1-5, with TRBD1 matching 8 bases. The germline CDR1 and CDR2 sequences are MNHEY and SVGAGI. The CDR3 is made up of 16 amino acids. V dropped 2 bases and J dropped 4; count of bases not matched to a gene: 7. CDR3 amino acids: CASSYVGTGSNQPQHF. The DNA of the CDR3 is TGTGCCAGCAGTTACGTGGGGACAGGTTCTAATCAGCCCCAGCATTTT.

The table lists this clone with a few counts. The chain employs TRBV24-1 and TRBJ1-2; weak D call: TRBD1 (6 bases). The CDR3 runs to 14 residues. Germline CDR1 is KGHDR and CDR2 is SFDVKD. Trimming took 3 bases from V and 8 from J, leaving 15 bases between them. CDR3 region: CATSDPLTGEGYTF. CDR3 nucleotides: TGTGCCACCAGTGATCCATTGACAGGAGAAGGCTACACCTTC.

The chain uses TRBV7-2 and TRBJ2-1, with TRBD2 as a possible D gene (5 bases). There are 14 residues in the CDR3. Germline V gene lookup returns CDR1 SGHTA and CDR2 FQGNSA. With 5 bases removed from V and 6 bases from J, the gap between germline ends came to 14 bases. CDR3 nucleotides: TGTGCCAGCAGCCCCCGTGAGCGGTCCAATGAGCAGTTCTTC. It yields the protein CASSPRERSNEQFF.

V is TRBV5-1 and J is TRBJ2-2, with D possibly TRBD1 on 6 matching bases. Germline V gene lookup returns CDR1 SGHRS and CDR2 YFSETQ. The CDR3 covers 15 residues. V was shortened by 4 bases and J by 0 bases, with 10 bases between the two germline ends. The CDR3 reads CASSTGTSNTGELFF. The CDR3 DNA reads as TGCGCCAGCAGCACCGGGACATCGAACACCGGGGAGCTGTTTTTT.

This chain connects TRBV1 to TRBJ2-7; TRBD2, the table's D call, was not compared with the DNA. TRBV1 is a pseudogene segment. The CDR3 has 21 amino acids. CDR3 in DNA: TGCACCAGCAGCCAAGGCCAAAAAGTGGCTAGCGGGAGAGGTACGGGATACGAGCAGTACTTC. Its translation: CTSSQGQKVASGRGTGYEQYF.

This rearrangement joins TRBV29-1 to TRBJ2-3; D is unresolved. The CDR3 sequence is 12 residues long. Germline V gene sequence: CDR1 SQVTM, CDR2 ANQGSEA. V was trimmed by 5 bases and J by 3 bases, leaving 9 bases between them. The chain's CDR3 is CSVHYTTDTQYF. The CDR3 coding sequence is TGCAGCGTTCATTACACGACAGATACGCAGTATTTT.

V usage is TRBV7-2 and J usage is TRBJ2-3; 13 nucleotides match TRBD2. CDR3 length: 16 amino acids. The trim removed 4 bases at V and 4 bases at J, leaving 5 bases unmatched. Germline CDR1 is SGHTA and CDR2 is FQGNSA. This CDR3 is CASSSGLAGAADTQYF. CDR3 DNA sequence: TGTGCCAGCAGCTCAGGACTAGCGGGAGCAGCAGATACGCAGTATTTT. Using reference TRBV7-2 and TRBJ2-3 for the parts outside the CDR3, the full variable domain is GAGVSQSPSNKVTEKGKDVELRCDPISGHTALYWYRQSLGQGLEFLIYFQGNSAPDKSGLPSDRFSAERTGGSVSTLTIQRTQQEDSAVYLCASSSGLAGAADTQYFGPGTRLTVL.

The rearrangement links TRBV11-3 to TRBJ2-7, with 7 nucleotides matching TRBD1. Germline lookup yields CDR1 SGHNT and CDR2 YENEEA. The CDR3 covers 16 residues. Losses at the gene ends were 5 bases for V and 2 bases for J; bases not matched to a gene: 12. CDR3: CASSTETGLPTYEQYF. The CDR3 DNA is TGTGCCAGCAGCACAGAGACAGGGTTACCTACCTACGAGCAGTACTTC.

The chain has TRBV19 and TRBJ1-1; no reliable D call. The V gene lost 0 bases and the J gene lost 0 bases, with 8 bases spanning the gap. The CDR3 runs to 15 residues. In germline, CDR1 is LNHDA, CDR2 SQIVND (reference sequence). Here the CDR3 reads CASSIERAMNTEAFF. CDR3 in DNA: TGTGCCAGTAGTATAGAGAGGGCTATGAACACTGAAGCTTTCTTT. The entire variable domain, with the rest obtained from reference TRBV19 and TRBJ1-1, is as follows: DGGITQSPKYLFRKEGQNVTLSCEQNLNHDAMYWYRQDPGQGLRLIYYSQIVNDFQKGDIAEGYSVSREKKESFPLTVTSAQKNPTAFYLCASSIERAMNTEAFFGQGTRLTVV.

The chain joins TRBV5-8 to TRBJ2-2, with 9 bases that match TRBD2. The V segment lost 9 bases and the J segment 5 bases; nucleotides outside the gene matches: 14. CDR1 and CDR2 from the germline V gene are SGHTS and YDEGEE. The CDR3 is made up of 16 amino acids. CDR3 in amino acids: CANPMGLAGKTGELFF. As DNA, the CDR3 is TGTGCCAATCCAATGGGGCTAGCGGGAAAGACCGGGGAGCTGTTTTTT.

This sequence joins TRBV2 and TRBJ1-3; D gene uncertain. The CDR3 loop spans 14 amino acids. Germline loops: CDR1 SNHLY, CDR2 FYNNEI. The V and J ends lost 6 bases and 4 bases respectively, with 13 bases between them. In DNA, the CDR3 is TGTGCCAGCAGCGGCCGAGGCAGCGGAAACACCATATATTTT. Amino acids: CASSGRGSGNTIYF. The whole variable domain, filled in from reference TRBV2 and TRBJ1-3, reads EPEVTQTPSHQVTQMGQEVILRCVPISNHLYFYWYRQILGQKVEFLVSFYNNEISEKSEIFDDQFSVERPDGSNFTLKIRSTKLEDSAMYFCASSGRGSGNTIYFGEGSWLTVV.

V gene TRBV29-1 combines with J gene TRBJ2-3; D unclear. CDR1 is SQVTM, CDR2 ANQGSEA, per germline. Trimming removed 7 bases from V and 2 bases from J, with 7 bases in between. The CDR3 is 11 amino acids. The chain's CDR3 is CSGEVTDTQYF. The CDR3, as DNA: TGCAGCGGAGAGGTCACAGATACGCAGTATTTT.

The V call is TRBV25-1, the J call TRBJ1-1; D ambiguous. Looked up from germline, CDR1 is MGHDK and CDR2 is SYGVNS. The CDR3 extends over 13 amino acids. V was cut by 9 bases and J by 0 bases, with 11 bases left in between. CDR3 in amino acids: CASMTLVNTEAFF. CDR3 DNA: TGTGCCAGTATGACGCTAGTGAACACTGAAGCTTTCTTT.

The chain has TRBV19 and TRBJ1-5, with D hard to call. Germline V gene data show CDR1 as LNHDA and CDR2 as SQIVND (reference sequence). CDR3 length: 11 residues. Trimming cost V 5 bases and J 7 bases, with 6 bases left between them. CDR3 sequence reads: CASSAAQPQHF. Here the CDR3 DNA reads TGTGCCAGTAGTGCCGCGCAGCCCCAGCATTTT.

This clone has only one observation. The chain uses TRBV24-1 and TRBJ2-2; TRBD2 agrees at 8 bases. This CDR3 contains 14 residues. In germline, CDR1 is KGHDR, CDR2 SFDVKD. V shed 5 bases and J 4 bases; nucleotides not matched to a gene: 2. CDR3 region: CATSVGTSTGELFF. CDR3 nucleotides: TGTGCCACCAGTGTCGGGACTAGCACCGGGGAGCTGTTTTTT.

This clone was seen at least ten times. The V call is TRBV24-1, the J call TRBJ2-1; possibly TRBD2 for D (6 bases). The CDR3 has 16 amino acids. The ends were cut back, 5 bases at V and 5 bases at J, with 18 bases in the middle. Germline V CDR1 and CDR2: KGHDR, SFDVKD. DNA of the CDR3: TGTGCCACCAGTGCCCGCAATACCGGGGGAGACAATGAGCAGTTCTTC. Protein sequence: CATSARNTGGDNEQFF.

This clone was counted a single time. V gene TRBV7-3 combines with J gene TRBJ1-3, with no clear D. Germline assignment: CDR1 SGHTA and CDR2 FQGTGA. Between the trimmed V and J ends, which lost 8 bases and 0 bases, there was a span of 8 bases. CDR3 length equals 13 residues. CDR3 in DNA: TGTGCCAGCGCTACGAGCTCTGGAAACACCATATATTTT. Protein product: CASATSSGNTIYF.

The chain couples TRBV6-6 to TRBJ2-5, with 7 bases identical to TRBD2. This CDR3 comprises 15 residues. With 0 bases clipped from V and 5 bases from J, the junction kept 6 bases outside the gene matches. Germline assignment: CDR1 MNHNY and CDR2 SVGAGI (reference sequence). CDR3: CASSYSQGGLETQYF. The CDR3 region has the DNA TGTGCCAGCAGTTACTCGCAGGGAGGGTTGGAGACCCAGTACTTC.

CDR3 nucleotide sequence: TGTGCCAGCAGTTCACCCTTCGAGGGCAGGGGAGGGCAAGAGACCCAGTACTTC. Residues: CASSSPFEGRGGQETQYF. This chain joins TRBV28 and TRBJ2-5, with D possibly being TRBD2 (7 bases). V lost 4 bases to trimming and J lost 2 bases, with 23 bases between them. Germline CDR1 MDHEN, CDR2 SYDVKM. This CDR3 comprises 18 residues. Combining the CDR3 with reference TRBV28 and TRBJ2-5 gives the whole variable domain DVKVTQSSRYLVKRTGEKVFLECVQDMDHENMFWYRQDPGLGLRLIYFSYDVKMKEKGDIPEGYSVSREKKERFSLILESASTNQTSMYLCASSSPFEGRGGQETQYFGPGTRLLVL.

This chain uses TRBV7-2 with TRBJ2-7; 7 bases are shared with TRBD2. The CDR3 contains 13 residues. Germline V CDR1 and CDR2: SGHTA, FQGNSA. J was trimmed by 7 bases and V by 6 bases; bases with no gene match: 9. The CDR3 reads CASRPGAGTEQYF. Written as DNA, the CDR3 is TGTGCCAGCAGGCCGGGAGCGGGGACGGAGCAGTACTTC.

The V and J genes are TRBV6-5 and TRBJ1-2; D may be TRBD1 (6 bases). This CDR3 comprises 13 residues. CDR1 and CDR2 from the germline V gene are MNHEY and SVGAGI. Trimming removed 6 bases at V and 2 bases at J, with 10 bases between. The CDR3 here is CASRWDMNYGYTF. CDR3 nucleotides: TGTGCCAGCAGATGGGACATGAACTATGGCTACACCTTC.